One and the same sample provided the 7 T cell receptor beta chains below, sequenced in a study of regulatory T cells in long-lasting Graves disease. TCR beta libraries were built with iRepertoire HTBI primers and Arm-PCR of CDR3 regions. TCRdb used MiXCR to reprocess the multiplex PCR reads, holding one entry per CDR3 protein. The repertoire has fewer than 550,000 distinct CDR3 sequences, more than 15% of them found once; the top ten carry 25%. Time point defined: newly diagnosed GD, antithyroid drugs for less than 3 months. There was RNA extracted from PBMCs, and the TCR library was made from it. The sample was also reused in another study, on T cells in Graves' hyperthyroidism and ophthalmopathy.

This specimen was peripheral blood mononuclear cells (PBMCs), taken at new diagnosis, from a patient treated with antithyroid drugs. Source of these receptors: a woman aged 35-65 years with Graves disease.

Many counts were recorded for this clonotype. V is TRBV6-1 and J is TRBJ1-1; no clear D gene. The V end lost 8 bases, the J end lost 2 bases, and 12 bases lay between the germline ends. The germline V gene has CDR1 MNHNS and CDR2 SASEGT. This CDR3 is 13 amino acids long. The CDR3 DNA sequence: TGTGCCAGCCTGTCACAGCCAAACACTGAAGCTTTCTTT. Its protein product is CASLSQPNTEAFF.

The chain couples TRBV5-1 to TRBJ1-2; 10 bases are a match to TRBD1. Germline CDR1 reads SGHRS; CDR2 reads YFSETQ. The J segment lost 9 bases and the V segment lost 2 bases, leaving 7 bases of the junction unmatched. The CDR3 sequence is 14 residues long. For the CDR3, the DNA is TGCGCCAGCAGCTTCGGACAGGGGGTTTATAGCTACACCTTC. This sequence encodes CASSFGQGVYSYTF.

This clonotype was counted at least ten times. In DNA form, the CDR3 reads TGCGCCAGCAGCTGGACAGGGAGGACGAACACTGAAGCTTTCTTT. Translation gives CASSWTGRTNTEAFF. This chain uses TRBV5-1 with TRBJ1-1, with 8 bases matching TRBD1. Looked up from germline, CDR1 is SGHRS and CDR2 is YFSETQ. The trim removed 3 bases at V and 1 base at J, leaving 5 bases unmatched. The CDR3 covers 15 residues.

This clonotype has a count of ten or more. The rearrangement links TRBV11-2 to TRBJ2-7; no clear D. The V end lost 4 bases, the J end lost 7 bases, and 20 bases lay between the germline ends. In germline, CDR1 is SGHAT, CDR2 FQNNGV. This CDR3 region has 15 residues. The CDR3 reads CASSSTGPTEREQYF. DNA of the CDR3: TGTGCCAGCAGCTCGACCGGTCCGACGGAGAGGGAGCAGTACTTC.

This clonotype was seen many times. The rearrangement links TRBV12-3 or TRBV12-4 to TRBJ1-1; perhaps TRBD1 as D (5 bases). The CDR3 totals 14 residues. With 7 bases removed from V and 1 base from J, the gap between germline ends came to 13 bases. The CDR3 here is CASNEGVRNTEAFF. CDR3 sequence (DNA): TGTGCCAGCAACGAAGGGGTCAGGAACACTGAAGCTTTCTTT.

The V call is TRBV4-1, the J call TRBJ2-2; no reliable D call. The CDR3 extends over 15 amino acids. Germline values: CDR1 MGHRA, CDR2 YSYEKL. V shed 2 bases and J shed 2 bases, with 9 bases lying between them. The CDR3 protein is CASSQPPGNTGELFF. CDR3 bases: TGCGCCAGCAGCCAACCCCCAGGCAACACCGGGGAGCTGTTTTTT.

Concerning this clonotype: A read error is possible here, since a much larger clone lies one base away. The chain has TRBV12-5 and TRBJ1-1; D is possibly TRBD1 (5 bases). Germline CDR1 LGHNT, CDR2 FRNRAP. The CDR3 sequence is 14 residues long. CDR3 DNA: TGTGCTAGTGGTTTGGTCCGTGGGGGATTCAACGCTCTCTTT. This encodes CASGLVRGGFNALF.